This paragraph reports one T cell receptor beta chain. Its antigen is not identified. This entry is derived from a study of T cells expressing NK-cell markers. At the level of the study: Sorted CD3+CD56+NKG2C+, CD3+CD56+NKG2C- and CD3+CD56-NKG2C+ T-cell subsets were beta-chain profiled. Findings of the study overall: NKG2C+ dominant clonotypes from roughly 6 donors made up roughly 1.0-7.5% of CD8+ T cells.

This CDR3 spans 13 amino acids. Germline loops: CDR1 MNHNS, CDR2 SASEGT. TCR beta cDNA was made by 5'RACE template switching with UMIs. Each CDR3 protein gets one entry in TCRdb, which reprocessed the 5' RACE reads and gives no DNA. The repertoire table contains 350,000 to 400,000 distinct CDR3 sequences. The chain is built from TRBV6-1 and TRBJ1-5. The sequenced material came from blood T cells: a sorted CD56 or NKG2C T cell subset, CD4+ or CD8+ T cells, or bulk PBMC T cells (not recorded which). The sequence was collected from a woman between 50 and 59 years old in good health. This CDR3 reads CASRDYSNQPQHF.